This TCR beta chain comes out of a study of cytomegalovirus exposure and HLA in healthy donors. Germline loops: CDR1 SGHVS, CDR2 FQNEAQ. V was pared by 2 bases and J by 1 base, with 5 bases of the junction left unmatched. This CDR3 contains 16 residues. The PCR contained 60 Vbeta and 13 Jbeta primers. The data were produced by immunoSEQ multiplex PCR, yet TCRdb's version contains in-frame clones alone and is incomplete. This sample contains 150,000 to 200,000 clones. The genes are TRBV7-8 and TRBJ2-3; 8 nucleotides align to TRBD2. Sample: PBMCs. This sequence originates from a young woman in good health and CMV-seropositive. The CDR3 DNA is TGTGCCAGCAGCTTACCGAGCGGGAGCGGCACAGATACGCAGTATTTT. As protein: CASSLPSGSGTDTQYF.